This TCR beta chain was recovered during a study of shared clonotypes between healthy human individuals. Produced via immunoSEQ multiplex PCR; TCRdb's table is partial and in-frame only. This table holds hundreds of thousands of clones, 60% to 75% found once. Participating donors were healthy, HIV-negative adults free of recent acute infections or vaccinations. Germline V gene data show CDR1 as MDHEN and CDR2 as SYDVKM. The ends lost 4 bases at V and 3 bases at J; junction bases unmatched: 8. CDR3 length: 15 amino acids. The origin of this receptor is a woman aged 25 to 39 in good health. The specimen was memory CD4+ T cells sorted from blood. Subset reported: CD45RA-negative fraction. The J gene is TRBJ2-7, the V gene TRBV28, with 8 bases aligning to TRBD1. The CDR3 spells CASSSVQGVGYEQYF. CDR3 DNA sequence: TGTGCCAGCAGTTCGGTACAGGGGGTAGGCTACGAGCAGTACTTC.